Listed below are T cell receptor beta chains from one sample, sequenced in a study of molecular identifiers for immune sequencing clone quantification. TCRdb redid the calling of the PCR reads with MiXCR, one entry per CDR3 protein. The table has under 600,000 distinct CDR3 sequences, about 26% seen once. Sequenced input: naive CD8+ T cells from blood, with Jurkat cell RNA spiked in. Receptors were obtained from a human donor in good health. Some libraries in this study had Jurkat cell RNA spiked in. CDR3s include the opening cysteine and the closing phenylalanine or tryptophan. The order of the fields is D gene, J gene, V gene, clone size, CDR3 DNA, CDR3 protein. The D gene is left open where the match is weak. For some rows the clone size is stated as once, few or many, or as a class when expanded; others skip it.

d_gene: -; j_gene: TRBJ1-2; v_gene: TRBV7-9; abundance: few; CDR3nt: TGTGCCAGCAGCCCCTTACTCTATGGCTACACCTTC; CDR3aa: CASSPLLYGYTF
d_gene: -; j_gene: TRBJ2-7; v_gene: TRBV10-1; abundance: -; CDR3nt: TGCGCCAGCAGTGATAACAGGACACCACGCTCCTACGAGCAGTACTTC; CDR3aa: CASSDNRTPRSYEQYF
d_gene: -; j_gene: TRBJ1-2; v_gene: TRBV19; abundance: few; CDR3nt: TGTGCCAGTAACCCTTACATTAACTATGGCTACACCTTC; CDR3aa: CASNPYINYGYTF
d_gene: TRBD2; j_gene: TRBJ2-5; v_gene: TRBV13; abundance: many; CDR3nt: TGTGCCAGCAGCTACTCAGCGGGGGGACGCTCGGCCCAGTACTTC; CDR3aa: CASSYSAGGRSAQYF
d_gene: TRBD2; j_gene: TRBJ2-7; v_gene: TRBV27; abundance: many; CDR3nt: TGTGCCAGCAGTTTATTCGTGGAGGCTAGCGGGCCGCAGTACTTC; CDR3aa: CASSLFVEASGPQYF
d_gene: TRBD2; j_gene: TRBJ2-1; v_gene: TRBV27; abundance: -; CDR3nt: TGTGCCAGCACCTCCCCTAGCGGGAGTGATCAGTTCTTC; CDR3aa: CASTSPSGSDQFF
d_gene: TRBD1; j_gene: TRBJ2-7; v_gene: TRBV4-3; abundance: -; CDR3nt: TGCGCCAGCAGCCAAGATTTCGGCGGGACAGGGGTCTACGAGCAGTACTTC; CDR3aa: CASSQDFGGTGVYEQYF
d_gene: TRBD2; j_gene: TRBJ2-3; v_gene: TRBV6-2/TRBV6-3; abundance: many; CDR3nt: TGTGCCAGCAGTTACTCGACTAGCGGGAGGTTAGATACGCAGTATTTT; CDR3aa: CASSYSTSGRLDTQYF
d_gene: -; j_gene: TRBJ2-7; v_gene: TRBV4-1; abundance: many; CDR3nt: TGCGCCAGCAGCCTCGAGTCCGGCAGGGGCCACGAGCAGTACTTC; CDR3aa: CASSLESGRGHEQYF
d_gene: TRBD2; j_gene: TRBJ2-7; v_gene: TRBV5-3; abundance: -; CDR3nt: TGTGCCTGCAGCTTGGCGGGGGGAGGGGTCAGCGAGCAGTACTTC; CDR3aa: CACSLAGGGVSEQYF